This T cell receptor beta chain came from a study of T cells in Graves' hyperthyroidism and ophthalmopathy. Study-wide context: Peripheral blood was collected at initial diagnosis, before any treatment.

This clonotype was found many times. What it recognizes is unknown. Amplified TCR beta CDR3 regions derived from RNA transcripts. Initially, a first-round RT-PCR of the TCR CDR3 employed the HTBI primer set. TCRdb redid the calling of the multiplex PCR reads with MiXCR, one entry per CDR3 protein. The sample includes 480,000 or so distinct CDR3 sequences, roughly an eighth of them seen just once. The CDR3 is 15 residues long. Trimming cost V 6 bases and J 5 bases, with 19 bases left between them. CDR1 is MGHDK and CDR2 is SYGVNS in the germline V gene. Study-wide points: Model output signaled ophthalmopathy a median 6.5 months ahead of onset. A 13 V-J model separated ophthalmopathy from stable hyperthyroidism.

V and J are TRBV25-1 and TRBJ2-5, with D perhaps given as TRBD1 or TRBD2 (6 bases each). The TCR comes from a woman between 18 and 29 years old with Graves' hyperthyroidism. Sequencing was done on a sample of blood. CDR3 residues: CASSTFGGREETQYF. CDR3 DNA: TGTGCCAGCAGCACATTCGGGGGCAGGGAGGAGACCCAGTACTTC.